These 13 T cell receptor beta chains originate from one sample sequenced in a study of T cells in Graves' hyperthyroidism and ophthalmopathy. Amplified TCR beta CDR3 regions derived from RNA transcripts. The HTBI primer set was used in a first-round RT-PCR of the TCR CDR3. A single record per CDR3 protein comes from TCRdb applying MiXCR to the multiplex PCR reads. The profile covers about 350,000 distinct CDR3 sequences, with 14% appearing a single time and around 23% taken by the ten largest. Sequenced input: blood. These receptors were collected from a woman in her twenties or thirties with Graves' hyperthyroidism.

This clonotype came up a few times. The chain combines TRBV3-1 with TRBJ1-2, with D possibly being TRBD1 (6 bases). The V gene's germline CDR1 is LGHDT and CDR2 YNNKEL (reference sequence). V dropped 0 bases and J dropped 2 bases, with 7 bases sitting between them. The CDR3 is 14 residues long. This CDR3 reads CASSQDQGNYGYTF. Here the CDR3 DNA reads TGTGCCAGCAGCCAAGATCAGGGGAACTATGGCTACACCTTC.

This clonotype was seen a few times. The rearrangement uses TRBV20-1 and TRBJ2-3, with a tentative D call TRBD1 (6 bases). Trimming removed 5 bases from V and 4 bases from J, with 13 bases in between. The CDR3 runs 13 residues. From germline, CDR1 is DFQATT and CDR2 SNEGSKA (reference sequence). As DNA, the CDR3 is TGCAGTGCTCCCAAACAGGGCCCAGATACGCAGTATTTT. Its translation is CSAPKQGPDTQYF.

This clonotype came up a few times. This chain joins TRBV10-3 and TRBJ2-3; D uncertain. Trimming removed 10 bases at V and 6 bases at J, with 14 bases between. CDR1 is ENHRY, CDR2 SYGVKD, per germline. The CDR3 runs 12 residues. The CDR3 nucleotides are TGTGCCACCTCCGGAGTTCCTGATACGCAGTATTTT. Encoded protein: CATSGVPDTQYF.

This clonotype occurred many times. V usage is TRBV20-1 and J usage is TRBJ2-2; a possible D gene is TRBD1 (6 bases). V was cut by 0 bases and J by 4 bases, with 9 bases left in between. This CDR3 region has 14 residues. Germline loops: CDR1 DFQATT, CDR2 SNEGSKA (reference sequence). The CDR3 coding sequence is TGCAGTGCTAGAGACGACAGGCCCACCGGGGAGCTGTTTTTT. This sequence encodes CSARDDRPTGELFF.

This clonotype was seen at least ten times. CDR3 coding DNA: TGTGCCAGCAGTGAACGGGCTACCGACAATGAGCAGTTCTTC. This gives the protein CASSERATDNEQFF. The chain links TRBV2 to TRBJ2-1; D gene ambiguous. The V end lost 2 bases, the J end lost 5 bases, and 10 bases lay between the germline ends. The CDR3 extends over 14 amino acids. CDR1 is SNHLY, CDR2 FYNNEI, per germline.

The chain carries TRBV9 and TRBJ2-1, with D perhaps matching TRBD2 (6 bases). V was pared by 0 bases and J by 10 bases, with 11 bases between. Germline V lookup: CDR1 SGDLS, CDR2 YYNGEE. The CDR3 runs to 13 residues. CDR3 coding DNA: TGTGCCAGCAGCGTAGCGGGAGCCGGGGAGCAGTTCTTC. Protein: CASSVAGAGEQFF.

CDR3 DNA sequence: TGTGCCACCAGTGACCCACGGTCAAGCTCCTACAATGAGCAGTTCTTC. Translating gives CATSDPRSSSYNEQFF. The chain uses TRBV24-1 and TRBJ2-1; no clear D gene. Trimming removed 4 bases from V and 0 bases from J, with 12 bases in between. Germline loops: CDR1 KGHDR, CDR2 SFDVKD. The CDR3 has 16 residues.

This clonotype was recorded a few times. The genes are TRBV28 and TRBJ1-4; D not certain. Trimming left V 2 bases short and J 8 bases short, with 12 bases between. The CDR3 sequence is 14 residues long. Germline lookup yields CDR1 MDHEN and CDR2 SYDVKM. The CDR3 loop is CASSLGRKFEKLFF. The DNA of the CDR3 is TGTGCCAGCAGTTTAGGCAGAAAGTTCGAAAAACTGTTTTTT.

The sample holds many counts of this clonotype. The V call is TRBV20-1, the J call TRBJ2-1, with TRBD1 matching 9 bases. Germline CDR1 reads DFQATT; CDR2 reads SNEGSKA (reference sequence). The CDR3 runs 14 residues. V dropped 4 bases and J dropped 7; count of bases not matched to a gene: 8. The CDR3 sequence is CSATRDRVANEQFF. CDR3 in DNA: TGCAGTGCTACACGGGACAGGGTGGCAAATGAGCAGTTCTTC.

This clonotype was detected only a few times. This rearrangement joins TRBV20-1 to TRBJ2-3; 13 positions agree with TRBD2. The CDR3 contains 16 residues. In germline, CDR1 is DFQATT, CDR2 SNEGSKA (reference sequence). V was clipped by 3 bases and J by 2 bases; unmatched bases: 5. The CDR3 bases are TGCAGTGCTAGTACCGGGACTAGCGGGACCACAGATACGCAGTATTTT. Its translation: CSASTGTSGTTDTQYF.

This clonotype has at least ten counts. The chain carries TRBV6-2 or TRBV6-3 and TRBJ1-2; D is possibly TRBD1 (6 bases). From germline, CDR1 is MNHEY and CDR2 SVGEGT. V shed 4 bases and J shed 7 bases, with 13 bases lying between them. CDR3 length: 13 residues. The CDR3 DNA is TGTGCCAGCAGTTCATCAGACAGGCGTGGCTACACCTTC. Translated: CASSSSDRRGYTF.

V gene TRBV27 combines with J gene TRBJ2-3; the match to TRBD2 covers 8 bases. The CDR3 extends over 15 amino acids. With V trimmed by 2 bases and J by 4 bases, 5 bases remained unmatched. In germline, CDR1 is MNHEY, CDR2 SMNVEV (reference sequence). The CDR3 region has the DNA TGTGCCAGCAGTTTAAGAGCGGGAGTAGCAGATACGCAGTATTTT. Amino acid sequence: CASSLRAGVADTQYF.

J is TRBJ2-7 and V is TRBV7-9; 7 bases are a match to TRBD2. CDR3 length: 14 residues. Trimming removed 3 bases from V and 7 bases from J; junction bases left unmatched: 9. Germline CDR1 SEHNR, CDR2 FQNEAQ (reference sequence). CDR3 sequence reads: CASSLGHMGGEQYF. CDR3 nucleotides: TGTGCCAGCAGCTTGGGGCACATGGGGGGGGAGCAGTACTTC.